Each of the 7 T cell receptor beta chains below was sequenced from the same sample in a study of shared clonotypes between healthy human individuals. Data came from immunoSEQ multiplex PCR; TCRdb stores just in-frame clones and leaves some out. This sample yields around 480,000 clones, of which 75% to 80% are seen a single time; roughly an eighth belongs to the top ten. Sequencing was performed on PBMCs. These receptors came from a woman aged 35 to 49 in good health. Some clones in this sample may be carry-over from other donors' samples.

Concerning this clone: This clone may be a read error of a much larger clone one base away. The chain carries TRBV6-5 and TRBJ2-7; D call uncertain. CDR1 and CDR2 (germline): MNHEY, SVGAGI. This CDR3 is built from 11 residues. Trimming cost V 5 bases and J 0 bases, with 2 bases left between them. Here the CDR3 DNA reads TGTGCCAGCAGTGCCTCCTACGAGCAGTACTTC. Translated, it gives CASSASYEQYF.

The chain recombines TRBV28 with TRBJ2-7; TRBD1 aligns across 9 bases. Trimming at V came to 5 bases and at J to 4 bases, leaving 12 bases not matched to a gene. CDR3 length equals 16 residues. Germline assignment: CDR1 MDHEN and CDR2 SYDVKM. CDR3 sequence reads: CASSTNAGTGIYEQYF. The CDR3 DNA follows: TGTGCCAGCAGTACTAACGCCGGGACAGGGATTTACGAGCAGTACTTC.

The chain carries TRBV5-4 and TRBJ2-7; D possibly corresponds to TRBD1 (5 bases). Between the trimmed V and J ends, which lost 6 bases and 6 bases, there was a span of 19 bases. CDR1 and CDR2 from the germline V gene are SGHNT and YYREEE (reference sequence). This CDR3 comprises 14 residues. In nucleotides, the CDR3 is TGTGCCAGCATGTGGCAGGGCAGCAACGGCGAGCAGTACTTC. Its translation is CASMWQGSNGEQYF.

This clone was observed many times. The gene calls are TRBV6-1 and TRBJ1-2; D perhaps matches TRBD1 (5 bases). Germline lookup yields CDR1 MNHNS and CDR2 SASEGT. This CDR3 contains 15 residues. V lost 6 bases to trimming and J lost 5 bases, with 19 bases between them. The DNA of the CDR3 is TGTGCCAGCAGCGTAGCGGACGGACATCAATATGGCTACACCTTC. Amino acids: CASSVADGHQYGYTF.

CDR3 DNA sequence: TGCGCCAGCAGCCAAGCCGAGCGAGGTGGGGGGACTCGCGAGCAGTACTTC. Translating gives CASSQAERGGGTREQYF. The chain is built from TRBV4-1 and TRBJ2-7, with D possibly TRBD2 on 6 matching bases. The CDR3 totals 17 residues. The V end lost 1 base, the J end lost 6 bases, and 22 bases lay between the germline ends. In germline, CDR1 is MGHRA, CDR2 YSYEKL.

The chain has TRBV2 and TRBJ1-5, with D tentatively TRBD1 (5 bases). The V end was cut by 0 bases, the J end by 5 bases, with 8 bases between. This CDR3 comprises 14 residues. From germline, CDR1 is SNHLY and CDR2 FYNNEI. The CDR3, as DNA: TGTGCCAGCAGTGAAGCGCTGGGGGATCAGCCCCAGCATTTT. This codes for CASSEALGDQPQHF.

This clone was found once. The rearrangement joins TRBV7-9 to TRBJ2-1; 14 positions match TRBD2. V lost 5 bases, J lost 15 bases, and 6 bases stayed unmatched. Germline CDR1 reads SEHNR; CDR2 reads FQNEAQ (reference sequence). This CDR3 is built from 13 residues. In DNA, the CDR3 is TGTGCCAGCAGCCTTCAGGGACTAGCGGGGGTGTTCTTC. Translated, it gives CASSLQGLAGVFF. Full variable domain (outside the CDR3, taken from reference TRBV7-9 and TRBJ2-1): DTGVSQNPRHKITKRGQNVTFRCDPISEHNRLYWYRQTLGQGPEFLTYFQNEAQLEKSRLLSDRFSAERPKGSFSTLEIQRTEQGDSAMYLCASSLQGLAGVFFGPGTRLTVL.